This is a list of T cell receptor beta chains from one sample in a study of blood T cell repertoires in COVID-19. Profiled with immunoSEQ multiplex PCR; TCRdb holds only in-frame clones, not every one. Here the sample spans 250,000 to 400,000 clones, around 90% being singletons. Material for sequencing was peripheral blood. The receptors come from a woman in her thirties with COVID-19, enrolled during active disease. Each CDR3 is given with its conserved first and last residue. Fields, in order: CDR3 DNA, CDR3 protein, D gene, J gene, clone size, V gene. A D gene is named only where the DNA matches it firmly. Only some rows state a clone size, as once, few, many or a class for expanded clones.

DNA: TGTGCCAGCAGTGAAGGCCCGAGCTCTGGAAACACCATATATTTT; CDR3: CASSEGPSSGNTIYF; D: -; J: TRBJ1-3; size: -; V: TRBV6-1
DNA: TGTGCCAGCAGTTCACTAGCTAGCGGCAACACCGGGGAGCTGTTTTTT; CDR3: CASSSLASGNTGELFF; D: TRBD2; J: TRBJ2-2; size: -; V: TRBV6-5
DNA: TGCGCCAGCAGTGAGGTCCTAGCGGGAGGTAAAGAGACCCAGTACTTC; CDR3: CASSEVLAGGKETQYF; D: TRBD2; J: TRBJ2-5; size: -; V: TRBV10-1
DNA: TGTGCCAGCTCACCCGGACAGATCACTGAAGCTTTCTTT; CDR3: CASSPGQITEAFF; D: -; J: TRBJ1-1; size: -; V: TRBV18
DNA: TGTGCCAGCAGCCAGACTAGCGGGAGCTACACAGATACGCAGTATTTT; CDR3: CASSQTSGSYTDTQYF; D: TRBD2; J: TRBJ2-3; size: -; V: TRBV7-8
DNA: TGTGCCAGCAGCTCTTTAGCCGACGGTTCACCCCTCCACTTT; CDR3: CASSSLADGSPLHF; D: -; J: TRBJ1-6; size: -; V: TRBV5-4
DNA: TGTGCCAGCAGCAAGACTCCGGGACAGGGGGCTTACGAGCAGTACTTC; CDR3: CASSKTPGQGAYEQYF; D: TRBD1; J: TRBJ2-7; size: -; V: TRBV3-1/TRBV3-2
DNA: TGTGCCAGCAGCTTACACCCGGGAGGGGGGTTAAATGAGCAGTTCTTC; CDR3: CASSLHPGGGLNEQFF; D: TRBD2; J: TRBJ2-1; size: -; V: TRBV7-8
DNA: TGTGCCAGCAGCCAGGGACAGGGTACGAATCAGCCCCAGCATTTT; CDR3: CASSQGQGTNQPQHF; D: TRBD1; J: TRBJ1-5; size: once; V: TRBV3-1/TRBV3-2
DNA: TGTGCCAGCAGTTTGAGGGGAGGTGTGGGGGAGCTGTTTTTT; CDR3: CASSLRGGVGELFF; D: -; J: TRBJ2-2; size: once; V: TRBV28
DNA: TGTGCCAGTAGTGGACAGGGGACGGACTATGGCTACACCTTC; CDR3: CASSGQGTDYGYTF; D: TRBD1; J: TRBJ1-2; size: -; V: TRBV19
DNA: TGTGCCAGCAGCACCCTAGGGACTTCGGGGGGCTATGGCTACACCTTC; CDR3: CASSTLGTSGGYGYTF; D: -; J: TRBJ1-2; size: -; V: TRBV9
DNA: TGTGCCAGCAGTTCCCGGTACACTGAAGCTTTCTTT; CDR3: CASSSRYTEAFF; D: -; J: TRBJ1-1; size: -; V: TRBV6-5
DNA: TGTGCCTGGAGAGAGGCAGGGATGGGGCAGCCCCAGCATTTT; CDR3: CAWREAGMGQPQHF; D: -; J: TRBJ1-5; size: -; V: TRBV30
DNA: TGTGCCAGCTCACTTTACACAGGGGGCACTGAAGCTTTCTTT; CDR3: CASSLYTGGTEAFF; D: TRBD1; J: TRBJ1-1; size: -; V: TRBV18
DNA: TGTGCCAGCAGTTTGTCTTCAGGGGTCCCTCAGTACGAGCAGTACTTC; CDR3: CASSLSSGVPQYEQYF; D: -; J: TRBJ2-7; size: -; V: TRBV27
DNA: TGTGCCAGCAGTGATTTAGCGGGAGTTTCGGGGAATGAGCAGTTCTTC; CDR3: CASSDLAGVSGNEQFF; D: TRBD2; J: TRBJ2-1; size: -; V: TRBV6-1
DNA: TGTGCCATCAGTGAGCCAAGATCAACAGGGCTCGGCTATGGCTACACCTTC; CDR3: CAISEPRSTGLGYGYTF; D: -; J: TRBJ1-2; size: -; V: TRBV10-3
DNA: TGTGCCAGCAGCCTAGCGGGAGGGTACGAGCAGTACTTC; CDR3: CASSLAGGYEQYF; D: TRBD2; J: TRBJ2-7; size: -; V: TRBV3-1/TRBV3-2
DNA: TGTGCCAGCAGCCGCCTACAGGGACAACTCTCTGGAAACACCATATATTTT; CDR3: CASSRLQGQLSGNTIYF; D: -; J: TRBJ1-3; size: few; V: TRBV3-1/TRBV3-2
DNA: TGTGCCAGCAGTCTCTCCCCCGGGACAGGTCTCTATGGCTACACCTTC; CDR3: CASSLSPGTGLYGYTF; D: TRBD1; J: TRBJ1-2; size: -; V: TRBV27
DNA: TGTGCCAGCAGTTTATTAGCGGTAAACATTCAGTACTTC; CDR3: CASSLLAVNIQYF; D: -; J: TRBJ2-4; size: -; V: TRBV12-3/TRBV12-4
DNA: TGTGCCAGCAGTGAGTGGGGACAGGATGGCACTGAAGCTTTCTTT; CDR3: CASSEWGQDGTEAFF; D: TRBD1; J: TRBJ1-1; size: -; V: TRBV6-1
DNA: TGTGCCAGTAGCCTAACTGGGGGGATATGGGATACGCAGTATTTT; CDR3: CASSLTGGIWDTQYF; D: -; J: TRBJ2-3; size: -; V: TRBV19
DNA: TGTGCCAGCAGTATGGACAGGCACAATGAGCAGTTCTTC; CDR3: CASSMDRHNEQFF; D: TRBD1; J: TRBJ2-1; size: once; V: TRBV12-3/TRBV12-4
DNA: TGTGCCAGTAGTACCTTGACAGGACCGAACACTGAAGCTTTCTTT; CDR3: CASSTLTGPNTEAFF; D: -; J: TRBJ1-1; size: -; V: TRBV19
DNA: TGTGCCAGCAGCTCTTGCTGGGACAGGGCTCTGAACGAGCAGTACTTC; CDR3: CASSSCWDRALNEQYF; D: TRBD1; J: TRBJ2-7; size: -; V: TRBV7-4
DNA: TGTGCCAGCTCACCAGAGTTGACAGTTGGGCCCACCGGGGAGCTGTTTTTT; CDR3: CASSPELTVGPTGELFF; D: -; J: TRBJ2-2; size: -; V: TRBV18
DNA: TGTGCCAGCAGAAAGGACAGGACCGTCGGAAACACCATATATTTT; CDR3: CASRKDRTVGNTIYF; D: TRBD1; J: TRBJ1-3; size: once; V: TRBV7-2
DNA: TGTGCCAGCAGTTTGGGGACAGGTTTCGCTGAAGCTTTCTTT; CDR3: CASSLGTGFAEAFF; D: TRBD1; J: TRBJ1-1; size: few; V: TRBV27
DNA: TGTGCTAGTGGTTCGGACAGGTTGGTCGATCAGCCCCAGCATTTT; CDR3: CASGSDRLVDQPQHF; D: TRBD1; J: TRBJ1-5; size: -; V: TRBV12-5
DNA: TGTGCCATCAGCTCACAGTCCTACGAGCAGTACTTC; CDR3: CAISSQSYEQYF; D: -; J: TRBJ2-7; size: -; V: TRBV10-3
DNA: TGTGCCAGCAGCTCCACCTATTTCTCTGACTATGGCTACACCTTC; CDR3: CASSSTYFSDYGYTF; D: -; J: TRBJ1-2; size: -; V: TRBV7-9
DNA: TGTGCCAGCACCCACTTAATTAATGGCTACACCTTC; CDR3: CASTHLINGYTF; D: -; J: TRBJ1-2; size: -; V: TRBV7-2
DNA: TGTGCCAGCAGTTATTCCAGGGGCCAAACTGGCTACACCTTC; CDR3: CASSYSRGQTGYTF; D: -; J: TRBJ1-2; size: -; V: TRBV2
DNA: TGTGCCAGCAGCTTAGTACTCTCTGGAAACACCATATATTTT; CDR3: CASSLVLSGNTIYF; D: -; J: TRBJ1-3; size: -; V: TRBV7-6
DNA: TGTGCCAGCAGCCAAGTACAGGTTTTGGCCCCTAATGAAAAACTGTTTTTT; CDR3: CASSQVQVLAPNEKLFF; D: -; J: TRBJ1-4; size: -; V: TRBV3-1/TRBV3-2
DNA: TGTGCCAGCCCCCGGGACAGGGGGTTTTTGAACACTGAAGCTTTCTTT; CDR3: CASPRDRGFLNTEAFF; D: TRBD1; J: TRBJ1-1; size: -; V: TRBV2
DNA: TGTGCCTGGACTAGCGGGGGGCAAAACATTCAGTACTTC; CDR3: CAWTSGGQNIQYF; D: TRBD2; J: TRBJ2-4; size: once; V: TRBV30
DNA: TGTGCCTGGAGTGCCCGAGGGGCAGGGGACACTGAAGCTTTCTTT; CDR3: CAWSARGAGDTEAFF; D: -; J: TRBJ1-1; size: once; V: TRBV30
DNA: TGTGCCACCAGTGACCGACAGGGTAGAAGAGACGAGCAGTACTTC; CDR3: CATSDRQGRRDEQYF; D: TRBD1; J: TRBJ2-7; size: -; V: TRBV24-1
DNA: TGTGCCAGCAGCCGAGACCAGAATCAGCCCCAGCATTTT; CDR3: CASSRDQNQPQHF; D: -; J: TRBJ1-5; size: -; V: TRBV14
DNA: TGCAGCGTTGAATTGACAGCTAACTATGGCTACACCTTC; CDR3: CSVELTANYGYTF; D: -; J: TRBJ1-2; size: -; V: TRBV29-1
DNA: TGTGCCAGCAGCCAAGCGCCCGGACAGGCGAGCACCTACGAGCAGTACTTC; CDR3: CASSQAPGQASTYEQYF; D: TRBD1; J: TRBJ2-7; size: once; V: TRBV14
DNA: TGCAGCGTTGGTAGCGCAGATACGCAGTATTTT; CDR3: CSVGSADTQYF; D: -; J: TRBJ2-3; size: -; V: TRBV29-1
DNA: TGTGCCAGCAGCTCTGGACTTACTGGCTACACCTTC; CDR3: CASSSGLTGYTF; D: -; J: TRBJ1-2; size: -; V: TRBV7-6
DNA: TGTGCCAGCAGCCAAGTCCGAAGGACAGACTTCTACGAGCAGTACTTC; CDR3: CASSQVRRTDFYEQYF; D: -; J: TRBJ2-7; size: -; V: TRBV14
DNA: TGTGCCAGCAGAAAGCCGGGACAGAACACTGAAGCTTTCTTT; CDR3: CASRKPGQNTEAFF; D: -; J: TRBJ1-1; size: -; V: TRBV6-5
DNA: TGTGCCAGCAGCTTCCCCGCGAGCTCCTACAATGAGCAGTTCTTC; CDR3: CASSFPASSYNEQFF; D: -; J: TRBJ2-1; size: once; V: TRBV7-8
DNA: TGCAGTGCTAGTGTCGGGCAGGGATTAAACCAAGAGACCCAGTACTTC; CDR3: CSASVGQGLNQETQYF; D: -; J: TRBJ2-5; size: -; V: TRBV20-1
DNA: TGTGCCAGCAGCATACAGGGGGCGATTGATGAAGCTTTCTTT; CDR3: CASSIQGAIDEAFF; D: TRBD1; J: TRBJ1-1; size: -; V: TRBV11-1